The rows below give T cell receptor beta chains drawn from one sample of a study of response to subunit inactivated influenza vaccine. TCRdb called the RT-PCR reads again in MiXCR, with one record for every CDR3 protein. The profile covers roughly 710,000 distinct CDR3 sequences, with approximately 15% appearing a single time and approximately 7.6% taken by the ten largest. The sequenced sample was PBMCs from blood, obtained 14 to 15 days before vaccination. Receptor source: a man in his fifties or sixties who received an inactivated influenza vaccine. Each CDR3 is given with its conserved first and last residue. A D gene is named only where the DNA matches it firmly. Expanded clones get a size class; other rows say once, few or many, or leave the size out.

TGTGCCAGCTCTCCTATAGCGGGAGATATCTACGAGCAGTACTTC	CASSPIAGDIYEQYF	TRBV18	TRBJ2-7	TRBD2	-
TGTGCCACCAGTGATCGAACGTCCCCCGGCAACAATGAGCAGTTCTTC	CATSDRTSPGNNEQFF	TRBV24-1	TRBJ2-1	-	-
TGTGCCACCAGCAGATCGCGACTAATCACAGATACGCAGTATTTT	CATSRSRLITDTQYF	TRBV15	TRBJ2-3	-	few
TGCAGCGGCAGATACACCGGGGAGCTGTTTTTT	CSGRYTGELFF	TRBV29-1	TRBJ2-2	-	-
TGTGCCAGCAGTTTAGTTGCTGATTCACCCCTCCACTTT	CASSLVADSPLHF	TRBV12-3/TRBV12-4	TRBJ1-6	-	many
TGTGCCAGCAGCCCCCGACAGGGAATGGCTGGAAACACCATATATTTT	CASSPRQGMAGNTIYF	TRBV11-2	TRBJ1-3	TRBD1	-
TGCAGTGCTTTCAGGGATTCACCCCTCCACTTT	CSAFRDSPLHF	TRBV20-1	TRBJ1-6	-	few
TGTGCCAGCTCACCACCGAATCACAGGGGGCTTTCAGGAAACACCATATATTTT	CASSPPNHRGLSGNTIYF	TRBV18	TRBJ1-3	TRBD1	-
TGCGCCAGCAGCTTCGTCGGGGGGGCCCCCAATGAGCAGTTCTTC	CASSFVGGAPNEQFF	TRBV5-1	TRBJ2-1	TRBD2	few
TGTGCCAGCAGTTACCAAAAGGGTACGCAGTATTTT	CASSYQKGTQYF	TRBV6-5	TRBJ2-3	-	-
TGCAGTGCTAGGGGAGCCGGGACTAGAGCCTACGAGCAGTACTTC	CSARGAGTRAYEQYF	TRBV20-1	TRBJ2-7	TRBD2	-
TGTGCCAGCAGGCGGACAGGCTCTTCACCCCTCCACTTT	CASRRTGSSPLHF	TRBV27	TRBJ1-6	TRBD1	-
TGCGCCAGCGCCTTCGGGACTGAAGCTTTCTTT	CASAFGTEAFF	TRBV5-1	TRBJ1-1	-	-
TGTGCCATCAGTGAGTCTTCTTGGGAGGAACGGAATGAGCAGTTCTTC	CAISESSWEERNEQFF	TRBV10-3	TRBJ2-1	-	-
TGTGCCAGCAGCTCCCGTCGGGAGCGGGGAACAGATACGCAGTATTTT	CASSSRRERGTDTQYF	TRBV9	TRBJ2-3	TRBD2	-
TGTGCCAGCAATATCGGACGGTCCTACGAGCAGTACTTC	CASNIGRSYEQYF	TRBV12-3/TRBV12-4	TRBJ2-7	-	few
TGTGCCATCAGCCAGCTACCGGGACCGACGAACACTGAAGCTTTCTTT	CAISQLPGPTNTEAFF	TRBV10-3	TRBJ1-1	-	-
TGTGCCAGCAGTGAGGACAGTTCCTATGGCTACACCTTC	CASSEDSSYGYTF	TRBV14	TRBJ1-2	-	many
TGCAGTGCTAGAGGTTTGGACTCCTACAATGAGCAGTTCTTC	CSARGLDSYNEQFF	TRBV20-1	TRBJ2-1	-	-
TGCAGCGTTGAAGTCAAGGGTAATGAGTACGAGCAGTACTTC	CSVEVKGNEYEQYF	TRBV29-1	TRBJ2-7	-	few
TGCAGCGTTGATACCCGGACTAGCGGATCCTACGAGCAGTACTTC	CSVDTRTSGSYEQYF	TRBV29-1	TRBJ2-7	TRBD2	-
TGTGCCAGCAGTCCAACGGGTGGACAGGGAGTTCGCGGCTACACCTTC	CASSPTGGQGVRGYTF	TRBV27	TRBJ1-2	TRBD1	few
TGCGCCAGCAGCCAAGATCCGACTAGCCCCTACGAGCAGTACTTC	CASSQDPTSPYEQYF	TRBV4-1	TRBJ2-7	TRBD2	-
TGCGCCAGCAGCTTGGGCGGGACTAGCGGTGACAATGAGCAGTTCTTC	CASSLGGTSGDNEQFF	TRBV5-1	TRBJ2-1	TRBD2	few
TGTGCCAGCAGTAGCGGGGTGGTCAATGAGCAGTTCTTC	CASSSGVVNEQFF	TRBV7-9	TRBJ2-1	TRBD2	-